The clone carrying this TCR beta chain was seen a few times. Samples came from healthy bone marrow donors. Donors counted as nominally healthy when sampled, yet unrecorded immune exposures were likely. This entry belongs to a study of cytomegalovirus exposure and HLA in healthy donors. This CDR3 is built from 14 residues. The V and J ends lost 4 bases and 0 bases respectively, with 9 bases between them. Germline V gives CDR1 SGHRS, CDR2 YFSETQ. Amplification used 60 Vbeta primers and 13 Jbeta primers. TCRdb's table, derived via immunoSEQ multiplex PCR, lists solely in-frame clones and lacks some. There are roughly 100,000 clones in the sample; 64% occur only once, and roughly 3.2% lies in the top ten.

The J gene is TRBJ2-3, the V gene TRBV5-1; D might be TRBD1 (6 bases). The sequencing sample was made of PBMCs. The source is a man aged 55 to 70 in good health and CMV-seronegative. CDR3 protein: CASSKGHSTDTQYF. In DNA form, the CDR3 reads TGCGCCAGCAGCAAGGGACATAGCACAGATACGCAGTATTTT.